These T cell receptor beta chains were read from a single sample in a study of blood T cell repertoires in COVID-19. Repertoires were generated with immunoSEQ multiplex PCR, while TCRdb's copy carries only in-frame clones and drops some. This table has over 100,000 clones, about nine tenths appearing once. The sequenced sample was peripheral blood. All receptors come from a human donor in a cohort sampled during active COVID-19. The CDR3 runs from the conserved cysteine through the conserved F or W. The D gene is left open where the match is weak. Size tells how often a clone was seen (once, few, many) or the class of an expanded clone, and some rows leave it out.

TRBV5-4	NA	NA	TRBJ1-1	TGTGCCAGCCGCGGAACGGGGGGCACTGAAGCTTTCTTT	CASRGTGGTEAFF
TRBV28	NA	NA	TRBJ2-1	TGTGCCAGCAGGCTGGCAGGGGGGTACAATGAGCAGTTCTTC	CASRLAGGYNEQFF
TRBV25-1	NA	NA	TRBJ1-1	TGTGCCAGCAGTGAATTGCAAACAGGAAAGAACACTGAAGCTTTCTTT	CASSELQTGKNTEAFF
TRBV24-1	NA	NA	TRBJ2-3	TGTGCCACCAGTGATTTGGGACTAGGGGGAAAAGATACGCAGTATTTT	CATSDLGLGGKDTQYF
TRBV4-1	TRBD1	medium-sized	TRBJ1-1	TGCGCCAGCAGCCCTACGACAGGGTTGGGTGAAGCTTTCTTT	CASSPTTGLGEAFF
TRBV7-9	TRBD2	NA	TRBJ2-3	TGTGCCAGCAGCTTGGGAGCGGGGACTACAGATACGCAGTATTTT	CASSLGAGTTDTQYF
TRBV9	NA	NA	TRBJ1-2	TGTGCCAGCAGCGTAGATCGGAGGGCGGGGTTCTATGGCTACACCTTC	CASSVDRRAGFYGYTF
TRBV7-9	NA	NA	TRBJ2-1	TGTGCCAGCAGCTTGGCCTCGTACAATGAGCAGTTCTTC	CASSLASYNEQFF
TRBV6-2/TRBV6-3	NA	NA	TRBJ2-2	TGTGCCAGCAGTTGGGGTCCGCCCGTCCAGGGTAAAGCTAGCACCGGGGAGCTGTTTTTT	CASSWGPPVQGKASTGELFF
TRBV4-2	NA	NA	TRBJ1-5	TGTGCCAGCAGCCAAGATAACTCAAGGGGGATTCAGCCCCAGCATTTT	CASSQDNSRGIQPQHF
TRBV19	NA	NA	TRBJ1-1	TGTGCCAGTAGTCCGTTTGGGGGGAAACAGGATGAAGCTTTCTTT	CASSPFGGKQDEAFF
TRBV5-3	NA	NA	TRBJ2-2	TGTGCCAGAAGCTTGAATCCCAATGTTGGGGCTGGGCACACCGGGGAGCTGTTTTTT	CARSLNPNVGAGHTGELFF
TRBV5-7	TRBD1	NA	TRBJ2-7	TGTGCCAGCAGCGGGACGACAGGGCCCTACGAGCAGTACTTC	CASSGTTGPYEQYF
TRBV3-1/TRBV3-2	NA	NA	TRBJ2-3	TGTGCCAGCAGCCAGAACCCTGGGAGAGGCACAGATACGCAGTATTTT	CASSQNPGRGTDTQYF
TRBV15	TRBD1	once	TRBJ1-2	TGTGCCAACCCGGGACAGGAGCCCCCTAACTATGGCTACACCTTC	CANPGQEPPNYGYTF
TRBV6-6	NA	NA	TRBJ2-7	TGTGCCAGCAGTTACTCGAGGGACTCTCAGTCCTACGAGCAGTACTTC	CASSYSRDSQSYEQYF
TRBV24-1	TRBD2	NA	TRBJ2-3	TGTGCCACCAGTGACTCCCTGACGGGGGGTACGCAGTATTTT	CATSDSLTGGTQYF
TRBV6-6	TRBD1	NA	TRBJ1-1	TGTGCCAGCTCTACAGGGGCCCTTGAAGCTTTCTTT	CASSTGALEAFF
TRBV5-5	TRBD1	NA	TRBJ1-4	TGTGCCAGCAGACCCGGGACAGGGGGCGTCATTAATGAAAAACTGTTTTTT	CASRPGTGGVINEKLFF
TRBV24-1	NA	NA	TRBJ1-1	TGTGCCACCAGTGATGGGTCAGGGGTTCGGACTGAAGCTTTCTTT	CATSDGSGVRTEAFF
TRBV5-1	NA	NA	TRBJ2-7	TGCGCCAGCAGCTACCGGGACAACCGTTACGAGCAGTACTTC	CASSYRDNRYEQYF
TRBV13	TRBD2	NA	TRBJ2-1	TGTGCCAGCAGCTCAGGGACTAGCGGGGGGCCTGCGATCTTC	CASSSGTSGGPAIF
TRBV5-4	NA	NA	TRBJ2-7	TGTGCCAGCAGTTTCCGGACAAGGACCTACGAGCAGTACTTC	CASSFRTRTYEQYF
TRBV28	TRBD1	NA	TRBJ2-1	TGTGCCAGCAGTTTGACGGGACAGGACCACAATGAGCAGTTCTTC	CASSLTGQDHNEQFF
TRBV2	NA	NA	TRBJ2-7	TGTGCCAGCAGTGAAGCCTGGCTAGCGCGCTCCGAGCAGTACTTC	CASSEAWLARSEQYF
TRBV7-2	TRBD1	NA	TRBJ2-3	TGTGCCAGCAGGCTGGACAGGGGGGTCTCAGATACGCAGTATTTT	CASRLDRGVSDTQYF
TRBV7-2	NA	few	TRBJ2-5	TGTGCCAGCAGCTCTCGACGGAGGCTACAAGAGACCCAGTACTTC	CASSSRRRLQETQYF
TRBV9	NA	NA	TRBJ2-6	TGTGCCAGCTCCCCTTGGGGGGTGCGGGACTCTGGGGCCAACGTCCTGACTTTC	CASSPWGVRDSGANVLTF
TRBV20-1	NA	NA	TRBJ2-1	TGCAGTGCTAGTGCAGGGATAATCTACAATGAGCAGTTCTTC	CSASAGIIYNEQFF
TRBV7-2	TRBD1	NA	TRBJ2-4	TGTGCCAGCAGCTTGGGACAGGGAAAAAACATTCAGTACTTC	CASSLGQGKNIQYF
TRBV2	NA	NA	TRBJ2-7	TGTGCCAGCGAGGCCTCGACCGGCTCCTACGAGCAGTACTTC	CASEASTGSYEQYF
TRBV5-1	NA	NA	TRBJ2-5	TGCGCCAGCAGCTTGGGGACATTCGAGACCCAGTACTTC	CASSLGTFETQYF
TRBV6-2/TRBV6-3	TRBD2	NA	TRBJ2-3	TGTGCCAGCAGTTCCCCCGGACTAGCGACAGATACGCAGTATTTT	CASSSPGLATDTQYF
TRBV7-6	TRBD2	few	TRBJ2-7	TGTGCCAGCAGCTTATTGGGGCGGGAGACCTCCTACGAGCAGTACTTC	CASSLLGRETSYEQYF
TRBV28	NA	NA	TRBJ1-2	TGTGCCAGCAGCACCACGGGATACTATGGCTACACCTTC	CASSTTGYYGYTF
TRBV4-2	TRBD2	NA	TRBJ2-1	TGTGCCAGCAGCCCTCGTGGACTAGCGGGAGTTTCACGCGATGAGCAGTTCTTC	CASSPRGLAGVSRDEQFF
TRBV5-6	NA	few	TRBJ1-5	TGTGCCAGCAGCCTACGGGGGGGGAGGTTGCCCCAGCATTTT	CASSLRGGRLPQHF
TRBV29-1	NA	once	TRBJ2-3	TGCAGCGTAGGACAGTACACAGATACGCAGTATTTT	CSVGQYTDTQYF
TRBV12-3/TRBV12-4	TRBD1	NA	TRBJ1-1	TGTGCCAGCAGTTTACGACAGGGGGCTGAAGCTTTCTTT	CASSLRQGAEAFF
TRBV25-1	NA	few	TRBJ1-5	TGTGCCAGCAGTGAGGGGCCCAATCAGCCCCAGCATTTT	CASSEGPNQPQHF
TRBV6-5	TRBD1	NA	TRBJ1-1	TGTGCCAGCAGTTGGGACAGGGGAAAGGAAGCTTTCTTT	CASSWDRGKEAFF
TRBV21-1	NA	NA	TRBJ2-3	TGTGCCAGCAGCAAAGGTCGGGACGGGAGGGCCTCTCGGACAGATACGCAGTATTTT	CASSKGRDGRASRTDTQYF
TRBV5-4	NA	NA	TRBJ1-6	TGTGCCAGCAGCTTGGAGGGGACATTACGTTCACCCCTCCACTTT	CASSLEGTLRSPLHF
TRBV3-1/TRBV3-2	TRBD1	NA	TRBJ1-1	TGTGCCAGCCGGAAGGGTGCCGGGACAGGGAAAGCTTTCTTT	CASRKGAGTGKAFF
TRBV7-3	NA	few	TRBJ1-4	TGTGCCAGCAGCCCGACAGGTTCAACTAATGAAAAACTGTTTTTT	CASSPTGSTNEKLFF
TRBV14	NA	NA	TRBJ2-5	TGTGCCAGCAGCCAACAGGAATTCCAAGAGACCCAGTACTTC	CASSQQEFQETQYF
TRBV5-1	TRBD1	NA	TRBJ1-2	TGCGCCAGCAGCTTGGTGGGACAGGGAGGAGGCTACACCTTC	CASSLVGQGGGYTF
TRBV7-3	NA	NA	TRBJ1-6	TGTGCCAGCAGCTCGACTTATAATTCACCCCTCCACTTT	CASSSTYNSPLHF
TRBV27	NA	NA	TRBJ1-2	TGTGCCAGCAGTTCCAATCCTGGTGGGGGAGGAGACTATGGCTACACCTTC	CASSSNPGGGGDYGYTF
TRBV5-5	TRBD2	few	TRBJ2-2	TGTGCCAGCAGCGGTTGGGGCGTAGCGCGGGGGTACACCGGGGAGCTGTTTTTT	CASSGWGVARGYTGELFF
TRBV7-8	TRBD2	NA	TRBJ2-7	TGTGCCAGTAGCGGGGGGTCCTACGAGCAGTACTTC	CASSGGSYEQYF
TRBV7-9	TRBD1	NA	TRBJ1-2	TGTGCCAGCAGCTTATTGGGAGTGGACAGGGCCAAGGGGGGCTACACCTTC	CASSLLGVDRAKGGYTF
TRBV9	TRBD2	NA	TRBJ2-1	TGTGCCAGCAGCTACCAAGCGGGGGGCCTATACAATGAGCAGTTCTTC	CASSYQAGGLYNEQFF